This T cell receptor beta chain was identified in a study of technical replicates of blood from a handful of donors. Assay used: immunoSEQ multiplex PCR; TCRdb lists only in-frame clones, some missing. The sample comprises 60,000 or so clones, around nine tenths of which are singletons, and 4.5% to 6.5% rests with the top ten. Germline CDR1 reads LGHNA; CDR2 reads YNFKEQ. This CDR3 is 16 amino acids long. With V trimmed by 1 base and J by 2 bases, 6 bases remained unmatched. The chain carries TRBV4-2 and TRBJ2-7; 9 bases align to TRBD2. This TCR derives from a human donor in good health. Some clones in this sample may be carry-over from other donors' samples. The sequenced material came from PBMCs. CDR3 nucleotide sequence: TGTGCCAGCAGCCAAGGCGGTAGCGGGGGCCCCTACGAGCAGTACTTC. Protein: CASSQGGSGGPYEQYF.